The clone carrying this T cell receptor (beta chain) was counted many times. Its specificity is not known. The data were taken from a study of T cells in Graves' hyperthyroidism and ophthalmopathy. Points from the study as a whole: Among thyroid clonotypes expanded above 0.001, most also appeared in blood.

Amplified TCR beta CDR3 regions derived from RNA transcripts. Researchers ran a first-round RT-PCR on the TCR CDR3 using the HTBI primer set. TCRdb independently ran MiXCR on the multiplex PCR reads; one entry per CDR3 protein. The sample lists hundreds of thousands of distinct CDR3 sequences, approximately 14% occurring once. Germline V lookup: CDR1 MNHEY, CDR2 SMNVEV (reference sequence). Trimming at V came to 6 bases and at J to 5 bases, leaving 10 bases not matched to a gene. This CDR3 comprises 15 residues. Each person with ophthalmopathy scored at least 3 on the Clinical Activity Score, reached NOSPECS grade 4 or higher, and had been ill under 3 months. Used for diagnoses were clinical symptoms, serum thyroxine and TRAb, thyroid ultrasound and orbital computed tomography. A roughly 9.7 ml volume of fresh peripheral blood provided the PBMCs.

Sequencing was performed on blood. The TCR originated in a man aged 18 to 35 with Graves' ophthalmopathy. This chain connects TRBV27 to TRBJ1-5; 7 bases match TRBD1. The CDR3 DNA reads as TGTGCCAGCAGGCCCTCGGACAGGCTCGATCAGCCCCAGCATTTT. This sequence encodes CASRPSDRLDQPQHF.